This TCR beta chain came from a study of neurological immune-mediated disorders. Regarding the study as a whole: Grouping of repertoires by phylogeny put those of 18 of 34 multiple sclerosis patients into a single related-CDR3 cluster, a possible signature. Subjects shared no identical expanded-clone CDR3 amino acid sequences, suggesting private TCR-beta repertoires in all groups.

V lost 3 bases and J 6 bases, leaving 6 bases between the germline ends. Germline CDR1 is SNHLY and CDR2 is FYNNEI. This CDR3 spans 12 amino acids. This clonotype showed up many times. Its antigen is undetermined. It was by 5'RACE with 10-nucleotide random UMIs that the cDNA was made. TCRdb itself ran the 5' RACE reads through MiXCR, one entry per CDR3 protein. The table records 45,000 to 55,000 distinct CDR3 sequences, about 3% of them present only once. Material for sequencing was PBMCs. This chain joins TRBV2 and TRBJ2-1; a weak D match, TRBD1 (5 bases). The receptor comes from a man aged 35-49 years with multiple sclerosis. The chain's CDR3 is CASSDRGNEQFF. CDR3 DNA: TGTGCCAGCAGTGATAGGGGCAATGAGCAGTTCTTC.